This T cell receptor beta chain was documented in a study of CD8 T cells in Susac syndrome. Study-level information: Intravenous immunoglobulin alone or corticosteroids were being given to patients with Susac syndrome at blood draw, unless they were therapy-naive.

Reverse transcription of about 0.45 to 1 ug RNA was carried out with random hexamers. It was immunoSEQ multiplex PCR that amplified TCR beta CDR3 across 54 Vbeta and 13 Jbeta. TCRdb used MiXCR to reprocess the immunoSEQ multiplex PCR reads, holding one entry per CDR3 protein. Among some 240,000 distinct CDR3 sequences listed, 90% to 97% were seen once. This CDR3 region has 17 residues. The V gene end was trimmed by 6 bases and the J gene end by 9 bases; junction bases not matched to a gene: 21. Sequencing of TCR beta was performed on blood CD8+ T cells and on blood CD4+ T cells. The sample consisted of CD4+ T cells from PBMCs. V is TRBV12-3 or TRBV12-4 and J is TRBJ1-2, with TRBD1 matching 8 bases. This receptor was taken from a human donor with Susac syndrome. DNA of the CDR3: TGTGCCAGCAGCCAGGTGGGGACAGGCCCTTGGACGGGAAGCTACACCTTC. It is translated as CASSQVGTGPWTGSYTF.